The 10 T cell receptor beta chains reported below all come from one sample, sequenced in a study of identical twins. Each CDR3 protein is one row after TCRdb ran MiXCR on the 5' RACE reads. The table includes around 480,000 distinct CDR3 sequences, roughly an eighth detected once. This sample was also put to use in a study of yellow fever vaccine responses in identical twins.

The material sequenced was CD4+ T cells sorted from blood. The receptor set was obtained from a woman aged 18-30 years in good health.

The chain links TRBV5-5 to TRBJ1-3; no clear D. The CDR3 has 16 amino acids. In germline, CDR1 is SGHKS, CDR2 YYEKEE (reference sequence). Trimming took off 0 bases at V and 0 bases at J, with 10 bases between the two ends. DNA of the CDR3: TGTGCCAGCAGCTTGGGGGTCCACTCCTCTGGAAACACCATATATTTT. The encoded protein is CASSLGVHSSGNTIYF.

This chain uses TRBV12-3 or TRBV12-4 with TRBJ2-6, with 11 bases matching TRBD1. The V gene end was trimmed by 5 bases and the J gene end by 0 bases; junction bases not matched to a gene: 3. The CDR3 sequence is 17 residues long. CDR3 DNA sequence: TGTGCCAGCAGTCAAGGGACAGGGGGCTCTGGGGCCAACGTCCTGACTTTC. Translation: CASSQGTGGSGANVLTF.

This clonotype was detected ten times or more. J is TRBJ2-1 and V is TRBV5-1; TRBD2 aligns across 13 bases. Germline loops: CDR1 SGHRS, CDR2 YFSETQ. Unmatched junction bases numbered 11, after V lost 4 bases and J lost 4 bases. The CDR3 is made up of 18 amino acids. DNA of the CDR3: TGCGCCAGCAGCCCCGGGTGGACTAGCGGGGGACAATACAATGAGCAGTTCTTC. Translation gives CASSPGWTSGGQYNEQFF. The full variable domain, with the rest looked up from reference TRBV5-1 and TRBJ2-1, is KAGVTQTPRYLIKTRGQQVTLSCSPISGHRSVSWYQQTPGQGLQFLFEYFSETQRNKGNFPGRFSGRQFSNSRSEMNVSTLELGDSALYLCASSPGWTSGGQYNEQFFGPGTRLTVL.

Comments on this clonotype: A read error may produce the germline difference seen at one junction end. The CDR3 here is CANSPPSFSYEQYF. The DNA for the CDR3 is TGTGCCAACTCACCACCAAGTTTCTCCTACGAGCAGTACTTC. This chain links TRBV18 with TRBJ2-7; no definite D call. The CDR3 is 14 residues long. The germline V gene has CDR1 KGHSH and CDR2 LQKENI.

The V and J genes are TRBV5-1 and TRBJ1-5; D may be TRBD1 (6 bases). V was cut by 4 bases and J by 3 bases, with 11 bases left in between. This CDR3 has 14 amino acids. CDR1 and CDR2 from the germline V gene are SGHRS and YFSETQ. The CDR3: CASSATGPNQPQHF. For the CDR3, the DNA is TGCGCCAGCAGCGCTACAGGGCCCAATCAGCCCCAGCATTTT.

V usage is TRBV2 and J usage is TRBJ2-3; 8 bases agree with TRBD2. The CDR3 contains 15 residues. Germline CDR1 SNHLY, CDR2 FYNNEI. With V trimmed by 5 bases and J by 6 bases, 10 bases remained unmatched. CDR3 nucleotide sequence: TGTGCCAGCAGTAGCGGGGGCGCTTTAATGGATACGCAGTATTTT. The encoded protein is CASSSGGALMDTQYF.

This chain joins TRBV28 and TRBJ2-7; possibly TRBD2 for D (6 bases). Germline CDR1 MDHEN, CDR2 SYDVKM. The V and J ends lost 5 bases and 2 bases respectively, with 16 bases between them. The CDR3 has 15 residues. The CDR3 DNA is TGTGCCAGCAGTAAAGGAGGGATTACCCCCTACGAGCAGTACTTC. Its protein product is CASSKGGITPYEQYF.

This clonotype appeared a few times. The rearrangement links TRBV21-1 to TRBJ2-2; the table's D call, TRBD2, has no DNA check behind it. TRBV21-1 is an annotated pseudogene. This CDR3 has 18 residues. The CDR3 DNA reads as TGTGCCAGCAGCAAAACACTACCTAGCGGGACGAACACCGGGGAGCTGTTTTTT. Translation: CASSKTLPSGTNTGELFF.

The rearrangement links TRBV12-3 or TRBV12-4 to TRBJ2-7; D remains unclear. The CDR3 is 18 residues long. The chain's CDR3 is CTICLFGGSATKTYEQYF. The CDR3 DNA sequence: TGTACCATCTGTTTATTTGGTGGAAGTGCCACCAAAACCTACGAGCAGTACTTC.

There are a few counts of this clonotype. The chain has TRBV2 and TRBJ1-6; weak D call: TRBD1 (5 bases). The V end was cut by 6 bases, the J end by 0 bases, with 9 bases between. Germline CDR1 is SNHLY and CDR2 is FYNNEI. The CDR3 covers 15 residues. The CDR3 DNA sequence: TGTGCCAGCAGACAGGAAAGCTCCTATAATTCACCCCTCCACTTT. This encodes CASRQESSYNSPLHF.